These 3 T cell receptor beta chains came from one sample sequenced in a study of CD8 T cells in Susac syndrome. With random hexamers, roughly 0.45 to 1 ug RNA was reverse transcribed. TCRdb reanalysed the immunoSEQ multiplex PCR reads using MiXCR and keeps one entry per CDR3 protein. This sample has fewer than 200,000 distinct CDR3 sequences, with approximately 95% found just once. Input material: CD4+ T cells from PBMCs. Source of these receptors: a human donor in good health.

This clonotype appeared once. The V gene is TRBV5-1, the J gene TRBJ2-2, with D perhaps TRBD1 or TRBD2 (6 bases each). CDR1 is SGHRS and CDR2 is YFSETQ in the germline V gene. V gave up 5 bases and J gave up 3 bases, with 14 bases separating them. The CDR3 sequence is 15 residues long. The CDR3 DNA is TGCGCCAGCAGTACCGGGGGCACGTACACCGGGGAGCTGTTTTTT. It encodes CASSTGGTYTGELFF.

The V and J genes are TRBV20-1 and TRBJ1-2; TRBD1 matches at 8 bases. The CDR3 contains 15 residues. Trimming at V came to 5 bases and at J to 3 bases, leaving 11 bases not matched to a gene. CDR1 and CDR2 from the germline V gene are DFQATT and SNEGSKA (reference sequence). CDR3 region: CSAPQRQGLHYGYTF. The CDR3 DNA sequence: TGCAGTGCTCCACAAAGACAGGGGTTGCACTATGGCTACACCTTC.

In this sample, this clonotype turned up once. This chain connects TRBV29-1 to TRBJ1-2; 7 bases map to TRBD1. From germline, CDR1 is SQVTM and CDR2 ANQGSEA. V lost 7 bases and J lost 4; bases outside the gene matches: 6. This CDR3 contains 12 residues. The DNA for the CDR3 is TGCAGCGCCCGGGACAGAGTCTATGGCTACACCTTC. This translates into CSARDRVYGYTF.